This passage covers 7 T cell receptor beta chains from one sample sequenced in a study of blood T cell repertoires in COVID-19. Only in-frame clones appear in the TCRdb table, and some are missing; sequencing was by immunoSEQ multiplex PCR. This table holds roughly 9,400 clones, just over 75% found once. Specimen: peripheral blood. These receptors originate from a human donor in a cohort sampled during active COVID-19.

This clone appeared a few times. The J gene is TRBJ1-1, the V gene TRBV6-6, with a possible D match to TRBD1 (6 bases). Trimming took 4 bases from V and 6 from J, leaving 12 bases between them. CDR1 and CDR2 (germline): MNHNY, SVGAGI (reference sequence). The CDR3 totals 13 residues. CDR3 in amino acids: CASSSGDRPEAFF. The CDR3 DNA is TGTGCCAGCAGTTCCGGAGACAGGCCTGAAGCTTTCTTT.

This clone was seen a few times. This sequence joins TRBV18 and TRBJ1-5, with D maybe TRBD1 (6 bases). The CDR3 runs 16 residues. Trimming took off 6 bases at V and 1 base at J, with 16 bases between the two ends. Germline CDR1 and CDR2: KGHSH and LQKENI. CDR3 DNA sequence: TGTGCCAGCTCTGAAGGGGGAGATGTCAGCAATCAGCCCCAGCATTTT. Residues: CASSEGGDVSNQPQHF.

The genes are TRBV20-1 and TRBJ2-7; 7 bases fit TRBD1. The CDR3 runs to 11 residues. Germline trimming cut 6 bases from V and 7 bases from J; bases unmatched to any gene: 6. The V gene's germline CDR1 is DFQATT and CDR2 SNEGSKA (reference sequence). CDR3 loop: CSAETGWEQYF. CDR3 sequence (DNA): TGCAGTGCCGAGACAGGGTGGGAGCAGTACTTC.

The CDR3 loop is CASADSQVTDTQYF. CDR3 nucleotide sequence: TGCGCCAGCGCCGACAGCCAAGTCACAGATACGCAGTATTTT. The chain links TRBV5-1 to TRBJ2-3; weak D call: TRBD1 (5 bases). The ends were cut back, 7 bases at V and 2 bases at J, with 14 bases in the middle. Per germline, CDR1 SGHRS and CDR2 YFSETQ. CDR3 size: 14 residues.

The J gene is TRBJ2-7, the V gene TRBV5-5, with 13 bases identical to TRBD2. This CDR3 has 16 residues. J gave up 2 bases and V 3 bases, and 5 bases lay outside the gene matches. CDR1 is SGHKS, CDR2 YYEKEE, per germline (reference sequence). CDR3 coding DNA: TGTGCCAGCAGCTGGTCCACTAGCGGGGGGGCCTACGAGCAGTACTTC. Translated, it gives CASSWSTSGGAYEQYF.

The V call is TRBV5-1, the J call TRBJ2-5; 7 bases fit TRBD1. CDR3 length equals 15 residues. J lost 2 bases, V lost 4 bases, and 8 bases had no gene match. Looked up from germline, CDR1 is SGHRS and CDR2 is YFSETQ. The CDR3 nucleotides are TGCGCCAGCAGCCCAAGGACAGGTCGGCAAGAGACCCAGTACTTC. Encoded protein: CASSPRTGRQETQYF.

The chain uses TRBV30 and TRBJ1-1; tentative D call: TRBD1 (5 bases). Germline V gene sequence: CDR1 GTSNPN, CDR2 SVGIG (reference sequence). Between the trimmed V and J ends, which lost 5 bases and 1 base, there was a span of 14 bases. The CDR3 sequence is 14 residues long. The CDR3: CAWDSQGWNTEAFF. For the CDR3, the DNA is TGTGCCTGGGACAGCCAAGGATGGAACACTGAAGCTTTCTTT.